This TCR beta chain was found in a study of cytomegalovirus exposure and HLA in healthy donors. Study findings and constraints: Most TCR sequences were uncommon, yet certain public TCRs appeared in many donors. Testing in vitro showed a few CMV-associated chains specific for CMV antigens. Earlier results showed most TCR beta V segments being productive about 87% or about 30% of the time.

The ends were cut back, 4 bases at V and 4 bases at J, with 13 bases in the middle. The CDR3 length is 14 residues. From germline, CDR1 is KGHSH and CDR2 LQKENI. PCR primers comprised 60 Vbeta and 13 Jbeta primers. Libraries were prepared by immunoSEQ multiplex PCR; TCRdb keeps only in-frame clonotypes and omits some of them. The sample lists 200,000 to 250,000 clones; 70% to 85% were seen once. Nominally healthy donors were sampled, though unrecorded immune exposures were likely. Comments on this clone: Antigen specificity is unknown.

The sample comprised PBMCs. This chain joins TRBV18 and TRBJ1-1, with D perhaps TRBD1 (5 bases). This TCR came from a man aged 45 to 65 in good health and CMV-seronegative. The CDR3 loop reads CASSQLQAGTEAFF. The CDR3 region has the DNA TGTGCCAGCTCACAGCTACAGGCAGGCACTGAAGCTTTCTTT.